Below are 22 T cell receptor beta chains sequenced from a single sample in a study of PD-1 blockade in classical Hodgkin lymphoma. With no exception, relapse followed autologous stem cell transplantation in all patients, and brentuximab vedotin exposure varied. Sequencing was performed with immunoSEQ multiplex PCR; in TCRdb, only in-frame clones are kept and a portion is missing. The repertoire holds about 43,000 clones, with roughly 70% as singletons. The sequences come from peripheral blood mononuclear cells (PBMCs), collected before the second cycle of nivolumab. These receptors originate from a human donor with classical Hodgkin lymphoma.

The chain links TRBV29-1 to TRBJ2-5, with TRBD1 as a possible D gene (6 bases). The CDR3 runs 12 residues. V was clipped by 4 bases and J by 0 bases, with 6 bases between them. The germline CDR1 and CDR2 sequences are SQVTM and ANQGSEA. CDR3 amino acids: CSVGTDQETQYF. The CDR3 DNA is TGCAGCGTTGGGACAGACCAAGAGACCCAGTACTTC.

This clone showed up just once. The rearrangement uses TRBV9 and TRBJ1-1; D possibly corresponds to TRBD1 (6 bases). The CDR3 covers 14 residues. The ends were cut back, 4 bases at V and 3 bases at J, with 13 bases in the middle. Germline-derived CDR1 and CDR2 are SGDLS and YYNGEE. In DNA, the CDR3 is TGTGCCAGCAGCACCCCGGGGGGGCACACTGAAGCTTTCTTT. It is translated as CASSTPGGHTEAFF.

The rearrangement links TRBV27 to TRBJ1-4; perhaps TRBD1 as D (5 bases). This CDR3 spans 15 amino acids. Germline assignment: CDR1 MNHEY and CDR2 SMNVEV (reference sequence). The V end lost 0 bases, the J end lost 10 bases, and 15 bases lay between the germline ends. CDR3 loop: CASSLSTQGKGKLFF. The CDR3 DNA follows: TGTGCCAGCAGTTTATCGACCCAGGGTAAAGGAAAACTGTTTTTT.

The chain couples TRBV6-5 to TRBJ1-5; maybe TRBD1 (5 bases). CDR3 length: 14 residues. V was cut by 8 bases and J by 0 bases, with 11 bases left in between. Germline CDR1 and CDR2: MNHEY and SVGAGI. CDR3 loop: CASVFRDSNQPQHF. The CDR3 nucleotides read TGTGCCAGCGTTTTCAGGGATAGCAATCAGCCCCAGCATTTT.

The rearrangement joins TRBV5-1 to TRBJ2-7; possible D gene TRBD1, 5 bases. This CDR3 has 16 amino acids. CDR1 is SGHRS, CDR2 YFSETQ, per germline. Trimming pared 0 bases from V and 1 base from J, leaving 14 bases between. The CDR3 region has the DNA TGCGCCAGCAGCTTGGAAGACAGTTCGCCATCCTACGAGCAGTACTTC. Translated: CASSLEDSSPSYEQYF.

The chain joins TRBV5-4 to TRBJ2-5; 7 nucleotides line up with TRBD1. With the DNA end fitting TRBJ2-7 better, the J assignment may be wrong. Germline CDR1 is SGHNT and CDR2 is YYREEE (reference sequence). The CDR3 sequence is 13 residues long. As DNA, the CDR3 is TGTGCCAGCAGCCACTCAGGGGGCTACGAGCAGTACTTC. Amino acid sequence: CASSHSGGYEQYF.

The chain has TRBV5-8 and TRBJ2-1, with D uncertain. Germline V gene data show CDR1 as SGHTS and CDR2 as YDEGEE. The CDR3 runs 11 residues. V was trimmed by 8 bases and J by 6 bases, leaving 9 bases between them. CDR3 sequence reads: CASRVSNEQFF. The DNA for the CDR3 is TGTGCCAGTAGAGTCAGCAATGAGCAGTTCTTC.

This clone was counted a few times. The genes are TRBV7-9 and TRBJ2-1; 8 bases match TRBD2. The CDR3 extends over 18 amino acids. V dropped 2 bases and J dropped 0; count of bases not matched to a gene: 9. Looked up from germline, CDR1 is SEHNR and CDR2 is FQNEAQ (reference sequence). The CDR3 sequence: CASSLRTSGARSYNEQFF. The DNA of the CDR3 is TGTGCCAGCAGCTTACGAACTAGCGGTGCGCGCTCCTACAATGAGCAGTTCTTC.

CDR3 DNA: TGTGCCAGCAGCCGCGAGTGGGGGGCAGGTCAGCCCCAGCATTTT. Amino acid sequence: CASSREWGAGQPQHF. The chain employs TRBV7-8 and TRBJ1-5; D may be TRBD1 (6 bases). The CDR3 is 15 amino acids. CDR1 SGHVS and CDR2 FQNEAQ come from the germline V gene. V lost 5 bases and J 6 bases, leaving 17 bases between the germline ends.

A remark on this clone: The junction departs from the called germline gene at one end, perhaps through a read error. The chain recombines TRBV10-3 with TRBJ2-7; TRBD1 is a possible D gene (6 bases). Germline loops: CDR1 ENHRY, CDR2 SYGVKD. The CDR3 sequence is 15 residues long. The CDR3 DNA sequence: TGTGCCGTCAGGGACACCGCCGTCTCATACTACGAGCAGTACTTC. As protein: CAVRDTAVSYYEQYF.

This clone was found once. This chain joins TRBV7-9 and TRBJ2-7, with 11 bases that match TRBD2. CDR3 size: 15 residues. The V gene's germline CDR1 is SEHNR and CDR2 FQNEAQ (reference sequence). Trimming removed 4 bases from V and 3 bases from J; junction bases left unmatched: 5. DNA for the CDR3: TGTGCCAGCAGCTCGACTAGCGGGACCCTCTACGAGCAGTACTTC. This codes for CASSSTSGTLYEQYF.

V gene TRBV12-1 combines with J gene TRBJ1-2. TRBV12-1 is a documented pseudogene. The CDR3 is 20 amino acids. The CDR3, as DNA: TGTGCCCTCGCGGGGGGGCTTATCAACTTTCAACTTTGGTCTAACTATGGCTACACCTTC. It yields the protein CALAGGLINFQLWSNYGYTF.

The rearrangement joins TRBV15 to TRBJ1-2; the D is unclear. The V end lost 0 bases, the J end lost 4 bases, and 9 bases lay between the germline ends. This CDR3 comprises 14 residues. Germline V gene sequence: CDR1 LNHNV, CDR2 YYDKDF (reference sequence). The DNA of the CDR3 is TGTGCCACCAGCAGAGATTTCCCCCCCTATGGCTACACCTTC. Translated, it gives CATSRDFPPYGYTF.

CDR3 protein: CASTNLSGELFF. For the CDR3, the DNA is TGTGCCAGCACCAACCTTTCCGGGGAGCTGTTTTTT. This chain connects TRBV27 to TRBJ2-2; D unclear. The V gene's germline CDR1 is MNHEY and CDR2 SMNVEV (reference sequence). This CDR3 contains 12 residues. V gave up 7 bases and J gave up 6 bases, with 9 bases separating them.

The V call is TRBV5-6, the J call TRBJ2-2; no clear D gene. V shed 3 bases and J shed 3 bases, with 6 bases lying between them. Per germline, CDR1 SGHDT and CDR2 YYEEEE. The CDR3 totals 13 residues. DNA for the CDR3: TGTGCCAGCAGCTACCGATACACCGGGGAGCTGTTTTTT. Translating gives CASSYRYTGELFF. The entire variable domain, with the rest obtained from reference TRBV5-6 and TRBJ2-2, is as follows: DAGVTQSPTHLIKTRGQQVTLRCSPKSGHDTVSWYQQALGQGPQFIFQYYEEEERQRGNFPDRFSGHQFPNYSSELNVNALLLGDSALYLCASSYRYTGELFFGEGSRLTVL.

J is TRBJ2-7 and V is TRBV27, with 7 bases identical to TRBD1. The CDR3 sequence is 15 residues long. Looked up from germline, CDR1 is MNHEY and CDR2 is SMNVEV (reference sequence). V lost 5 bases, J lost 0 bases, and 7 bases stayed unmatched. For the CDR3, the DNA is TGTGCCAGCAGTGCCGACAGGGCAGGCTCCTACGAGCAGTACTTC. Translating gives CASSADRAGSYEQYF.

This clone was seen only once. This sequence joins TRBV7-2 and TRBJ2-7; the match to TRBD1 covers 10 bases. The CDR3 spans 15 residues. The J segment lost 2 bases and the V segment lost 3 bases, leaving 4 bases of the junction unmatched. Germline CDR1 is SGHTA and CDR2 is FQGNSA. The CDR3 DNA sequence: TGTGCCAGCAGCTTCTGGACAGGGGGGGCCTACGAGCAGTACTTC. This sequence encodes CASSFWTGGAYEQYF.

The chain combines TRBV19 with TRBJ2-7; 7 nucleotides match TRBD1. V lost 3 bases and J lost 4; bases outside the gene matches: 6. CDR3 size: 14 residues. The germline V gene has CDR1 LNHDA and CDR2 SQIVND (reference sequence). The CDR3 region has the DNA TGTGCCAGTAGTATTTGGGACAGCCCATACGAGCAGTACTTC. It codes for CASSIWDSPYEQYF.

The J gene is TRBJ2-1, the V gene TRBV15; the D gene is possibly TRBD1 (6 bases). This CDR3 region has 15 residues. Trimming took 4 bases from V and 0 from J, leaving 10 bases between them. Germline V CDR1 and CDR2: LNHNV, YYDKDF (reference sequence). CDR3 sequence reads: CATSITGSSYNEQFF. The CDR3 DNA is TGTGCCACCAGCATTACAGGGAGCTCCTACAATGAGCAGTTCTTC.

The V call is TRBV9, the J call TRBJ2-7; no firm D call. V was shortened by 0 bases and J by 0 bases, with 13 bases between the two germline ends. CDR3 length: 16 amino acids. Germline CDR1 and CDR2: SGDLS and YYNGEE. The chain's CDR3 is CASSVEWSSSSYEQYF. CDR3 in DNA: TGTGCCAGCAGCGTAGAATGGTCCTCCAGCTCCTACGAGCAGTACTTC.

This chain connects TRBV7-9 to TRBJ2-1; 8 bases align to TRBD1. The germline V gene has CDR1 SEHNR and CDR2 FQNEAQ (reference sequence). V was clipped by 5 bases and J by 8 bases; unmatched bases: 11. This CDR3 has 15 amino acids. CDR3 region: CASSQGQERVDEQFF. As DNA, the CDR3 is TGTGCCAGCAGCCAGGGACAGGAAAGAGTCGATGAGCAGTTCTTC.

This rearrangement joins TRBV28 to TRBJ2-3, with 12 bases identical to TRBD1. Germline lookup yields CDR1 MDHEN and CDR2 SYDVKM. The V segment lost 6 bases and the J segment 6 bases; nucleotides outside the gene matches: 10. This CDR3 has 16 amino acids. CDR3 region: CASSSGTGGKWDTQYF. The CDR3 DNA is TGTGCCAGCAGCTCAGGGACAGGGGGCAAGTGGGATACGCAGTATTTT.